The 6 T cell receptor beta chains presented below share a single source sample, sequenced in a study of molecular identifiers for immune sequencing clone quantification. One entry per CDR3 protein, called by TCRdb with MiXCR from the PCR reads. The data hold about 89,000 distinct CDR3 sequences, with around 20% observed a single time. Source material: naive CD8+ T cells from blood, with Jurkat cell RNA spiked in. Subset in this sample: FACS-sorted CD8+CD4-CCR7+CD45RA+ naive T cells. The receptor set was obtained from a human donor in good health. Some libraries in this study had Jurkat cell RNA spiked in.

In regard to this clonotype: One end of the junction does not line up with germline, which may come from a read error. The chain carries TRBV6-2 or TRBV6-3 and TRBJ2-3; possible D gene TRBD1, 6 bases. Looked up from germline, CDR1 is MNHEY and CDR2 is SVGEGT. The CDR3 is 16 amino acids. The CDR3 loop reads CVSSYPTGTNTDTQYF. CDR3 in DNA: TGTGTCAGCAGTTATCCCACAGGGACGAACACAGATACGCAGTATTTT.

This clonotype was seen repeatedly, ten times or more. The rearrangement uses TRBV7-6 and TRBJ2-1, with 11 bases lining up with TRBD1. The CDR3 has 16 residues. V dropped 4 bases and J dropped 0; count of bases not matched to a gene: 2. Germline values: CDR1 SGHVS, CDR2 FNYEAQ. The DNA of the CDR3 is TGTGCCAGCAGCTCAGGACAGGGGGCCTCCTACAATGAGCAGTTCTTC. As protein: CASSSGQGASYNEQFF.

This clonotype was detected many times. CDR3 amino acids: CASSLGRSSGANVLTF. The DNA for the CDR3 is TGTGCCAGCAGCTTAGGGCGGAGCTCTGGGGCCAACGTCCTGACTTTC. This rearrangement joins TRBV7-9 to TRBJ2-6, with D unclear. This CDR3 is built from 16 residues. Looked up from germline, CDR1 is SEHNR and CDR2 is FQNEAQ (reference sequence). Trimming stripped 1 base from V and 0 bases from J, with 7 bases between.

This clonotype showed up just a few times. This may stem from a read error, because a much larger clone lies one nucleotide away. The gene calls are TRBV4-3 and TRBJ1-3, with 10 positions matching TRBD1. In germline, CDR1 is LGHNA, CDR2 YSLEER. The length of the CDR3 is 15 residues. The CDR3 protein is CASSPGQGPGNTVYF. CDR3 bases: TGCGCCAGCAGCCCGGGACAGGGGCCTGGAAACACCGTATATTTT.

In its sample, this clonotype was seen many times. The V gene is TRBV20-1, the J gene TRBJ1-1; 7 positions agree with TRBD1. The J segment lost 1 base and the V segment lost 6 bases, leaving 14 bases of the junction unmatched. The CDR3 loop spans 16 amino acids. Germline V gene lookup returns CDR1 DFQATT and CDR2 SNEGSKA (reference sequence). Here the CDR3 DNA reads TGCAGTGCCGCGGGAGGGGGCCGACGCCGGAACACTGAAGCTTTCTTT. This gives the protein CSAAGGGRRRNTEAFF.

There are a few counts of this clonotype. The chain employs TRBV2 and TRBJ2-3, with 9 bases matching TRBD1. The germline CDR1 and CDR2 sequences are SNHLY and FYNNEI. The CDR3 sequence is 16 residues long. The J segment lost 6 bases and the V segment lost 0 bases, leaving 7 bases of the junction unmatched. The CDR3 loop reads CASSEALWTGDDTQYF. The CDR3, as DNA: TGTGCCAGCAGTGAAGCGCTGTGGACAGGGGATGATACGCAGTATTTT.